This entry lists 17 T cell receptor beta chains sequenced from one sample in a study of blood T cell repertoires in COVID-19. Some clones are missing from TCRdb's copy, which holds only in-frame ones; the method was immunoSEQ multiplex PCR. There are some 400,000 clones in the sample; around 87% occur only once, and about 6.8% lies in the top ten. The specimen sequenced was peripheral blood. These receptors were collected from a man aged 18 to 29 with active or convalescent COVID-19.

The genes are TRBV15 and TRBJ1-6; no firm D call. Germline values: CDR1 LNHNV, CDR2 YYDKDF (reference sequence). This CDR3 region has 13 residues. Trimming stripped 5 bases from V and 10 bases from J, with 12 bases between. The CDR3 reads CATSPHLGSPLHF. The CDR3 DNA sequence: TGTGCCACCAGCCCCCATCTAGGATCACCCCTCCACTTT.

V is TRBV27 and J is TRBJ2-7; D gene uncertain. Germline loops: CDR1 MNHEY, CDR2 SMNVEV (reference sequence). There are 15 residues in the CDR3. The germline V and J ends were trimmed by 0 bases and 3 bases, with 12 bases remaining between them. CDR3 DNA: TGTGCCAGCAGTTTATCGGCGGCCAGTGTCTACGAGCAGTACTTC. Translating gives CASSLSAASVYEQYF.

This clone was recorded once. The chain has TRBV28 and TRBJ1-2, with D maybe TRBD1 (6 bases). Germline lookup yields CDR1 MDHEN and CDR2 SYDVKM. The CDR3 length is 13 residues. Trimming removed 11 bases from V and 5 bases from J, with 18 bases in between. CDR3 sequence: CASRAGGGYGYTF. For the CDR3, the DNA is TGTGCCTCCAGGGCGGGAGGGGGATATGGCTACACCTTC.

This sequence joins TRBV7-2 and TRBJ2-4, with D possibly matching TRBD2 (5 bases). V was clipped by 5 bases and J by 7 bases, with 12 bases between them. This CDR3 has 13 residues. Germline V gene lookup returns CDR1 SGHTA and CDR2 FQGNSA. This CDR3 reads CASSQDWRNIQYF. The CDR3 nucleotides are TGTGCCAGCAGCCAGGACTGGAGGAACATTCAGTACTTC.

This clone was observed once. The genes are TRBV29-1 and TRBJ1-1, with D unclear. The germline CDR1 and CDR2 sequences are SQVTM and ANQGSEA. V shed 3 bases and J shed 1 base, with 9 bases lying between them. CDR3 length: 13 residues. CDR3 DNA sequence: TGCAGCGTTGACCCCAGGAAGAACACTGAAGCTTTCTTT. This gives the protein CSVDPRKNTEAFF.

V gene TRBV6-4 combines with J gene TRBJ2-1; 10 bases fit TRBD2. The CDR3 totals 15 residues. Per germline, CDR1 MRHNA and CDR2 SNTAGT. The junction had 3 bases not matched to a gene; V was cut back by 3 bases and J by 4 bases. The CDR3 region is CASSETSGDYNEQFF. In DNA form, the CDR3 reads TGTGCCAGCAGTGAAACTAGCGGGGATTACAATGAGCAGTTCTTC.

The J gene is TRBJ2-1, the V gene TRBV3-1 (or the pseudogene TRBV3-2); 10 nucleotides line up with TRBD2. The trim removed 4 bases at V and 3 bases at J, leaving 3 bases unmatched. CDR1 is LGHDT and CDR2 is YNNKEL in the germline V gene (reference sequence). This CDR3 spans 15 amino acids. This CDR3 is CASSPPSGGYNEQFF. CDR3 DNA sequence: TGTGCCAGCAGCCCTCCTAGCGGGGGCTACAATGAGCAGTTCTTC.

The rearrangement links TRBV4-3 to TRBJ2-7; 9 nucleotides line up with TRBD1. Germline-derived CDR1 and CDR2 are LGHNA and YSLEER. The CDR3 has 16 amino acids. J gave up 7 bases and V 3 bases, and 13 bases lay outside the gene matches. CDR3 coding DNA: TGCGCCAGCAGCCACATCACGACGGGACAGGGTGATGAGCAGTACTTC. Protein sequence: CASSHITTGQGDEQYF.

The V gene is TRBV11-3, the J gene TRBJ2-7; possible D gene TRBD1, 6 bases. Trimming removed 5 bases at V and 5 bases at J, with 10 bases between. This CDR3 comprises 12 residues. Germline V gene data show CDR1 as SGHNT and CDR2 as YENEEA. CDR3 protein: CASSGNRDEQYF. In nucleotides, the CDR3 is TGTGCCAGCAGCGGAAACAGGGACGAGCAGTACTTC.

This chain uses TRBV6-2 or TRBV6-3 with TRBJ2-7; 13 bases line up with TRBD2. The CDR3 is 16 residues long. V gave up 5 bases and J gave up 7 bases; unmatched junction bases: 11. The germline V gene encodes CDR1 MNHEY and CDR2 SVGEGT. The CDR3 loop reads CASSLTTSGRAREQYF. CDR3 bases: TGTGCCAGCAGTCTCACTACTAGCGGGAGGGCCCGGGAGCAGTACTTC.

This clone was detected only once. The chain uses TRBV7-9 and TRBJ1-4; D may be TRBD1 (6 bases). This CDR3 region has 17 residues. CDR1 SEHNR and CDR2 FQNEAQ come from the germline V gene (reference sequence). The ends were cut back, 0 bases at V and 7 bases at J, with 18 bases in the middle. As DNA, the CDR3 is TGTGCCAGCAGCTTAGCAATAACAGGGAGCGGAGGTGAAAAACTGTTTTTT. Translation: CASSLAITGSGGEKLFF.

The chain is built from TRBV4-1 and TRBJ2-1, with D maybe TRBD2 (5 bases). The CDR3 runs to 13 residues. V was cut by 4 bases and J by 6 bases, with 10 bases left in between. From germline, CDR1 is MGHRA and CDR2 YSYEKL. The CDR3 loop is CASSRLSGNEQFF. The CDR3, as DNA: TGCGCCAGCAGCCGGTTGAGCGGCAATGAGCAGTTCTTC.

This clone appeared a single time. The chain carries TRBV7-6 and TRBJ1-2; perhaps TRBD1 as D (5 bases). The V end lost 3 bases, the J end lost 6 bases, and 20 bases lay between the germline ends. The CDR3 has 16 amino acids. Germline lookup yields CDR1 SGHVS and CDR2 FNYEAQ. The CDR3 DNA reads as TGTGCCAGCAGCTTTGGTCAGGGTAGGCCTTCGGATGGCTACACCTTC. Translated, it gives CASSFGQGRPSDGYTF.

The genes are TRBV7-9 and TRBJ2-1, with a weak D call TRBD2 (6 bases). With 7 bases removed from V and 4 bases from J, the gap between germline ends came to 20 bases. The CDR3 consists of 16 residues. The germline gives CDR1 SEHNR, CDR2 FQNEAQ (reference sequence). CDR3 DNA: TGTGCCAGCACCGAACCTAGCGCCCTAACTTACAATGAGCAGTTCTTC. Translated, it gives CASTEPSALTYNEQFF.

This clone was detected only once. The rearrangement uses TRBV11-2 and TRBJ1-1; D might be TRBD1 (6 bases). CDR1 and CDR2 from the germline V gene are SGHAT and FQNNGV. V lost 1 base, J lost 4 bases, and 13 bases lay in between. The CDR3 is 15 residues long. CDR3 residues: CASSLVRDRPTEAFF. CDR3 in DNA: TGTGCCAGCAGCTTAGTAAGAGACAGGCCCACTGAAGCTTTCTTT.

This clone has only one observation. The rearrangement joins TRBV30 to TRBJ1-5; 10 nucleotides align to TRBD1. The CDR3 runs to 14 residues. Germline-derived CDR1 and CDR2 are GTSNPN and SVGIG (reference sequence). V lost 2 bases, J lost 5 bases, and 3 bases stayed unmatched. The CDR3 coding sequence is TGTGCCTGGAGTCTTGGGACAGGGGATCAGCCCCAGCATTTT. Its translation is CAWSLGTGDQPQHF.

This rearrangement joins TRBV27 to TRBJ2-7; 7 bases match TRBD2. Unmatched junction bases numbered 9, after V lost 5 bases and J lost 2 bases. This CDR3 comprises 15 residues. Germline V gene lookup returns CDR1 MNHEY and CDR2 SMNVEV (reference sequence). This CDR3 is CASSPRPSGTYEQYF. The CDR3 nucleotides are TGTGCCAGCAGTCCACGGCCTAGCGGCACCTACGAGCAGTACTTC.